What follows are 3 T cell receptor beta chains derived from one specimen sequenced in a study of T cell changes during pregnancy in multiple sclerosis. The data were produced by immunoSEQ multiplex PCR, yet TCRdb's version contains in-frame clones alone and is incomplete. The sample holds tens of thousands of clones, about 91% seen once. This sample comprised CD4+ T cells from peripheral blood mononuclear cells, obtained after pregnancy. These receptor sequences come from a female donor in good health, enrolled as a control in a pregnancy study.

As concerns this clone: An end of the junction does not agree with germline; a read error may underlie this. The sample has other DNA sequences that encode this CDR3 too. The chain carries TRBV7-7 and TRBJ2-3; D may be TRBD1 (5 bases). CDR3 length: 15 residues. CDR1 is SSHAT and CDR2 is FNYEAQ in the germline V gene (reference sequence). The CDR3 region is CASSLVLGGTDTQYF. Here the CDR3 DNA reads TGTGCTAGCAGCTTAGTATTAGGGGGCACAGATACGCAGTATTTT.

The J gene is TRBJ1-1, the V gene TRBV29-1, with 8 bases identical to TRBD1. This CDR3 is 15 amino acids long. In germline, CDR1 is SQVTM, CDR2 ANQGSEA. Losses at the gene ends were 5 bases for V and 1 base for J; bases not matched to a gene: 9. CDR3 loop: CSVRLRGPWNTEAFF. The DNA for the CDR3 is TGCAGCGTTCGCCTCAGGGGGCCCTGGAACACTGAAGCTTTCTTT.

The chain recombines TRBV6-1 with TRBJ1-5; D may be TRBD1 (6 bases). The germline gives CDR1 MNHNS, CDR2 SASEGT. V was pared by 3 bases and J by 9 bases, with 15 bases between. CDR3 length: 14 residues. As DNA, the CDR3 is TGTGCCAGCAGTGAGGGGGCAAGTCTCGGGCCCCAGCATTTT. It yields the protein CASSEGASLGPQHF.